The clone carrying this T cell receptor beta chain appeared once. CDR3 size: 16 residues. These data come from a study of T cell responses to AZD1222 COVID-19 vaccine. Produced via immunoSEQ multiplex PCR; TCRdb's table is partial and in-frame only. The sample consists of 95,000 to 100,000 clones, approximately 87% of them appearing once. The receptor was derived from an adult who received the AZD1222 COVID-19 vaccine. The specimen comprised peripheral blood, sampled 28 days after the second AZD1222 dose. The chain uses TRBV21-1 and TRBJ1-2. TRBV21-1 is annotated as a pseudogene. The CDR3 coding sequence is TGTGCCAGCAGCAAAGTGGGGGGGTCTTATGACTATGGCTACACCTTC. As protein: CASSKVGGSYDYGYTF.